The rows below give T cell receptor beta chains drawn from one sample of a study of PD-1 blockade in classical Hodgkin lymphoma. The table came from immunoSEQ multiplex PCR; TCRdb's copy has only in-frame clones and leaves some out. The table records more than 25,000 clones, 85% to 90% of them present only once. Material: CD4+ T cells from blood, obtained before the fourth cycle of nivolumab. Every receptor here comes from a human donor with classical Hodgkin lymphoma. The CDR3 runs from the conserved cysteine through the conserved F or W. Fields, in order: V gene, CDR3 protein.

v_call: TRBV4-3
cdr3_aa: CASSQEGANTIYF

v_call: TRBV10-3
cdr3_aa: CAISDTTSDEQFF

v_call: TRBV30
cdr3_aa: CAWSDHDPGTRTEAFF

v_call: TRBV18
cdr3_aa: CASSVGRTKISGNTIYF

v_call: TRBV30
cdr3_aa: CAWQPGTVPFIYNEQFF

v_call: TRBV18
cdr3_aa: CASSPPRAGQGGEKLFF

v_call: TRBV5-1
cdr3_aa: CASSRGGVEGSYEQYF

v_call: TRBV6-5
cdr3_aa: CASSYEGDRGGETQYF

v_call: TRBV10-1
cdr3_aa: CATSDTDSYEQYF

v_call: TRBV28
cdr3_aa: CASSLLDPRETQYF

v_call: TRBV30
cdr3_aa: CATDPGLAVEQFF

v_call: TRBV19
cdr3_aa: CASSIDLVGTYEQYF

v_call: TRBV6-5
cdr3_aa: CASSSDSVAGNQPQHF

v_call: TRBV2
cdr3_aa: CASSADRGQGQPQHF

v_call: TRBV29-1
cdr3_aa: CSVAERGLAGGSSYEQYF

v_call: TRBV5-6
cdr3_aa: CASSLRTSGMLTDTQYF

v_call: TRBV23-1
cdr3_aa: CASRRSGTGSDHEQYF

v_call: TRBV10-3
cdr3_aa: CAIRGQEGGGGEQYF

v_call: TRBV9
cdr3_aa: CASVRDASGGEQFF

v_call: TRBV5-4
cdr3_aa: CASSSPLGDNEQFF

v_call: TRBV29-1
cdr3_aa: CSDRTRDEQYF

v_call: TRBV7-2
cdr3_aa: CASSLASPNQPQHF

v_call: TRBV30
cdr3_aa: CAWARGGNTEAFF

v_call: TRBV20-1
cdr3_aa: CSAQGPTEAFF

v_call: TRBV7-2
cdr3_aa: CASSPPRGPQHF

v_call: TRBV18
cdr3_aa: CASSPPEETQYF

v_call: TRBV15
cdr3_aa: CATRGSGNTIYF

v_call: TRBV5-1
cdr3_aa: CASSPQQGGGETQYF

v_call: TRBV2
cdr3_aa: CARMEIRPYNEQFF

v_call: TRBV30
cdr3_aa: CAWTLHPGGGNTEAFF

v_call: TRBV19
cdr3_aa: CVGCHGEGLDEQYF

v_call: TRBV29-1
cdr3_aa: CSVAGNGGYTF

v_call: TRBV11-3
cdr3_aa: CASSNRQDTDTQYF

v_call: TRBV7-9
cdr3_aa: CASSLGPSVSEQYF

v_call: TRBV7-8
cdr3_aa: CASSLATDTQYF

v_call: TRBV4-2
cdr3_aa: CASSRLAGEPNEQFF

v_call: TRBV19
cdr3_aa: CASSIQMNQPQHF